These 9 T cell receptor beta chains originate from one sample sequenced in a study of T cell responses to AZD1222 COVID-19 vaccine. Profiled with immunoSEQ multiplex PCR; TCRdb holds only in-frame clones, not every one. In the table there are fewer than 120,000 clones, over 75% of which are singletons. The sequenced sample was peripheral blood, obtained on day 0 of AZD1222 vaccination. The receptors were sampled from an adult in good health.

A word on this clone: Other DNA sequences from this sample encode an identical CDR3 as well. The gene calls are TRBV3-1 (or the pseudogene TRBV3-2) and TRBJ1-2; TRBD1 might be the D (6 bases). CDR3 length: 12 residues. Germline-derived CDR1 and CDR2 are LGHDT and YNNKEL (reference sequence). V was clipped by 0 bases and J by 8 bases, with 7 bases between them. CDR3 residues: CASSQDRGGYTF. DNA for the CDR3: TGTGCCAGCAGCCAAGACAGGGGAGGCTACACCTTC.

This rearrangement joins TRBV7-7 to TRBJ2-2; D is perhaps TRBD2 (6 bases). This CDR3 is 13 amino acids long. V dropped 5 bases and J dropped 4 bases, with 8 bases sitting between them. Germline loops: CDR1 SSHAT, CDR2 FNYEAQ (reference sequence). The CDR3 sequence: CASSGGSTGELFF. The CDR3 DNA reads as TGTGCCAGCAGCGGGGGGTCCACCGGGGAGCTGTTTTTT.

The V gene is TRBV7-9, the J gene TRBJ2-7; D might be TRBD2 (6 bases). CDR3 size: 13 residues. Trimming took off 4 bases at V and 0 bases at J, with 7 bases between the two ends. Germline V gives CDR1 SEHNR, CDR2 FQNEAQ (reference sequence). The CDR3 DNA reads as TGTGCCAGCAGCTCGACTAGCTCCTACGAGCAGTACTTC. This sequence encodes CASSSTSSYEQYF.

The CDR3 loop reads CSAGDPGTTEAFF. In DNA, the CDR3 is TGCAGCGCCGGGGACCCAGGGACCACTGAAGCTTTCTTT. The rearrangement joins TRBV29-1 to TRBJ1-1; possible D gene TRBD1, 5 bases. Deletions cut 7 bases from V and 4 bases from J, with 16 bases between. CDR3 length: 13 residues. The germline V gene encodes CDR1 SQVTM and CDR2 ANQGSEA.

V and J are TRBV6-5 and TRBJ2-1; 7 nucleotides align to TRBD1. This CDR3 spans 13 amino acids. The V segment lost 9 bases and the J segment 5 bases; nucleotides outside the gene matches: 7. Germline CDR1 is MNHEY and CDR2 is SVGAGI. DNA for the CDR3: TGTGCCAGTATCAGGGGGATCGACAATGAGCAGTTCTTC. This translates into CASIRGIDNEQFF.

This sequence joins TRBV7-8 and TRBJ2-7; D not resolved. Germline assignment: CDR1 SGHVS and CDR2 FQNEAQ. With 4 bases removed from V and 3 bases from J, the gap between germline ends came to 13 bases. The CDR3 has 14 amino acids. CDR3 in DNA: TGTGCCAGCAGCTACGTCCCGGGTAACTACGAGCAGTACTTC. As protein: CASSYVPGNYEQYF.

As regards this clone: The junction shows a germline mismatch at one end, possibly a read error. The chain joins TRBV14 to TRBJ1-6; 11 nucleotides line up with TRBD1. The CDR3 covers 15 residues. Per germline, CDR1 SGHDN and CDR2 FVKESK. DNA of the CDR3: TGTACCAGCAGCCAATCGGACAGGGGGCAATCACCCCTCCACTTT. Its translation is CTSSQSDRGQSPLHF.

The chain is built from TRBV6-2 or TRBV6-3 and TRBJ1-4; perhaps TRBD1 as D (5 bases). Germline values: CDR1 MNHEY, CDR2 SVGEGT. The CDR3 loop spans 17 amino acids. The ends were cut back, 5 bases at V and 0 bases at J, with 16 bases in the middle. The CDR3 spells CASSPRLQTATNEKLFF. The CDR3 DNA follows: TGTGCCAGCAGTCCCCGACTACAGACAGCAACTAATGAAAAACTGTTTTTT.

This chain connects TRBV5-1 to TRBJ1-2; D may be TRBD1 (5 bases). V was shortened by 1 base and J by 4 bases, with 14 bases between the two germline ends. The germline V gene encodes CDR1 SGHRS and CDR2 YFSETQ. The CDR3 consists of 15 residues. The CDR3 coding sequence is TGCGCCAGCAGCTTGAGAGGTCAGGGTAGCTATGGCTACACCTTC. Protein product: CASSLRGQGSYGYTF.